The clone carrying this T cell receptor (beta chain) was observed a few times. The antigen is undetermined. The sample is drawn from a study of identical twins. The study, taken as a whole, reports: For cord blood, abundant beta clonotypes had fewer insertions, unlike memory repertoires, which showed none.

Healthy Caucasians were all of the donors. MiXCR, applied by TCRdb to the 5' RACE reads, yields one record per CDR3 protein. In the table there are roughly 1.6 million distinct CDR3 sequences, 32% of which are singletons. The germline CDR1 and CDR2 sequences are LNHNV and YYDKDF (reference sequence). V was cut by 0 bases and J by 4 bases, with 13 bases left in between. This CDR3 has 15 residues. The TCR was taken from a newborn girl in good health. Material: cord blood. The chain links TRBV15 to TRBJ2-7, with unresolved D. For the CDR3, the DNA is TGTGCCACCAGCAGAGATAAAGAGGTTAGGTACGAGCAGTACTTC. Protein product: CATSRDKEVRYEQYF.